This T cell receptor (beta chain) appears in the sequencing data of a study of cytomegalovirus exposure and HLA in healthy donors. From germline, CDR1 is SGDLS and CDR2 YYNGEE. After removal of 4 bases from V and 8 bases from J, the junction contained 8 bases not matched to a gene. This CDR3 region has 14 residues. Both 60 Vbeta primers and 13 Jbeta primers went into the PCR. Data came from immunoSEQ multiplex PCR; TCRdb stores just in-frame clones and leaves some out. The sample records roughly 200,000 clones, approximately 80% being singletons. General study results and limits: Later analysis associated a missense DCLRE1C variant with TCR beta V- and J-gene trimming. 87-base-pair reads could not separate some V segments, including TRBV6-2 and TRBV6-3.

On this clone itself: The antigen is unknown.

The source of this sequence is a woman under 40 in good health and CMV-seropositive. Material: PBMCs. V usage is TRBV9 and J usage is TRBJ2-1; 8 nucleotides line up with TRBD2. CDR3 in DNA: TGTGCCAGCAGCTTTAGCGGGGACGCCGATGAGCAGTTCTTC. It yields the protein CASSFSGDADEQFF.